The 17 T cell receptor beta chains in this list originate from one sample, sequenced in a study of Ad26.COV2.S vaccination and SARS-CoV-2 variants (dated by TCRdb to the early 2020s). The sample's treatment or condition label, in plain terms: over 15 received Ad26.COV2.S at low or high dose, single or two shots; roughly five received placebo; per-sample allocation not given. Repertoires of vaccine and placebo recipients were sequenced from samples collected on day 63 after the first injection. Libraries were made using the immunoSEQ multiplex PCR assay. This immuneACCESS table, as held by TCRdb, lists in-frame sequences with V and J called but not all clones. Of the missing ones, under half trace to an unresolved V gene in checked studies; the others have no known cause. This sample comprises more than 400,000 clones, roughly 87% of them detected only once. Around 4.5% of the sample belongs to the ten largest clones.

Specimen: peripheral blood, collected in a trial of Ad26.COV2.S vaccine versus placebo. These TCRs come from a person aged 18 to 59 who received the Ad26.COV2.S COVID-19 vaccine or a placebo.

The chain couples TRBV15 to TRBJ1-6, with D tentatively TRBD1 (6 bases). Trimming removed 2 bases at V and 10 bases at J, with 9 bases between. Germline V gene lookup returns CDR1 LNHNV and CDR2 YYDKDF (reference sequence). This CDR3 contains 13 residues. In nucleotides, the CDR3 is TGTGCCACCAGCAGACAGGACAGATCACCCCTCCACTTT. Protein: CATSRQDRSPLHF.

The chain links TRBV7-9 to TRBJ2-5; D is uncertain. CDR1 and CDR2 from the germline V gene are SEHNR and FQNEAQ (reference sequence). This CDR3 spans 16 amino acids. Trimming pared 3 bases from V and 4 bases from J, leaving 18 bases between. The CDR3 loop is CASSFSASRGGETQYF. The CDR3 coding sequence is TGTGCCAGCAGCTTTTCGGCCAGCCGTGGTGGAGAGACCCAGTACTTC.

The table lists this clone with a count of one. This sequence joins TRBV6-2 or TRBV6-3 and TRBJ2-4, with 8 nucleotides matching TRBD1. CDR1 and CDR2 from the germline V gene are MNHEY and SVGEGT. The ends lost 5 bases at V and 3 bases at J; junction bases unmatched: 21. The CDR3 extends over 20 amino acids. The CDR3 loop reads CASSPLYPGGRSRGKNIQYF. CDR3 sequence (DNA): TGTGCCAGCAGTCCACTTTACCCAGGGGGCAGGTCGAGGGGCAAAAACATTCAGTACTTC.

The chain carries TRBV18 and TRBJ2-4, with D tentatively TRBD1 or TRBD2 (6 bases each). Germline V gives CDR1 KGHSH, CDR2 LQKENI. CDR3 length equals 13 residues. V was clipped by 2 bases and J by 8 bases, with 10 bases between them. CDR3 loop: CASSPEGGHIQYF. The CDR3 DNA follows: TGTGCCAGCTCACCAGAAGGGGGGCACATTCAGTACTTC. Full variable domain (outside the CDR3, taken from reference TRBV18 and TRBJ2-4): NAGVMQNPRHLVRRRGQEARLRCSPMKGHSHVYWYRQLPEEGLKFMVYLQKENIIDESGMPKERFSAEFPKEGPSILRIQQVVRGDSAAYFCASSPEGGHIQYFGAGTRLSVL.

A remark on this clone: Other DNA variants within this sample encode the same CDR3. This rearrangement joins TRBV19 to TRBJ2-7; 7 bases are a match to TRBD1. Trimming cost V 6 bases and J 2 bases; bases outside gene matches: 7. CDR3 length: 14 residues. The germline V gene has CDR1 LNHDA and CDR2 SQIVND (reference sequence). Here the CDR3 DNA reads TGTGCCAGTAGCGTGATGCAGGGGGCCTACGAGCAGTACTTC. It specifies CASSVMQGAYEQYF.

The CDR3 DNA reads as TGTGCCAGCAGGACAGGGAACACCGGGGAGCTGTTTTTT. Its protein product is CASRTGNTGELFF. The chain employs TRBV3-1 (or the pseudogene TRBV3-2) and TRBJ2-2; possibly TRBD1 for D (6 bases). This CDR3 contains 13 residues. V gave up 6 bases and J gave up 1 base, with 6 bases separating them. Germline loops: CDR1 LGHDT, CDR2 YNNKEL (reference sequence).

V is TRBV7-9 and J is TRBJ1-1; D call uncertain. The CDR3 has 14 residues. The V and J ends lost 4 bases and 3 bases respectively, with 12 bases between them. Germline V gene sequence: CDR1 SEHNR, CDR2 FQNEAQ (reference sequence). The CDR3 nucleotides are TGTGCCAGCAGCTCGCCACCATTGGACACTGAAGCTTTCTTT. This encodes CASSSPPLDTEAFF.

Note on this clone: A much more abundant neighbour one base away suggests this may be a read error. The same CDR3 can be traced to other DNA sequences in this sample. The chain is built from TRBV7-3 and TRBJ1-1, with 7 bases aligning to TRBD1. Trimming removed 5 bases from V and 1 base from J; junction bases left unmatched: 1. The CDR3 loop spans 13 amino acids. Germline CDR1 and CDR2: SGHTA and FQGTGA. The CDR3 nucleotides read TGTGCCAGCAGCCGACAGGGGAACACTGAAGCTTTCTTT. Its protein is CASSRQGNTEAFF.

This clone has more than one count but fewer than ten. The chain joins TRBV7-8 to TRBJ2-7, with 7 bases lining up with TRBD1. V was pared by 1 base and J by 2 bases, with 8 bases of the junction left unmatched. The CDR3 totals 16 residues. CDR1 and CDR2 (germline): SGHVS, FQNEAQ. CDR3 coding DNA: TGTGCCAGCAGCTTAGAGGTGACAGGGAACACCTACGAGCAGTACTTC. It codes for CASSLEVTGNTYEQYF.

The CDR3 bases are TGTGCCAGCAGCCGACAGGGGGGGAATGAGCAGTTCTTC. It translates to CASSRQGGNEQFF. The chain carries TRBV6-2 or TRBV6-3 and TRBJ2-1, with TRBD1 identical over 9 bases. The length of the CDR3 is 13 residues. Germline V gene lookup returns CDR1 MNHEY and CDR2 SVGEGT. V was clipped by 6 bases and J by 7 bases; unmatched bases: 4.

The chain uses TRBV6-1 and TRBJ2-2; the D is unclear. The CDR3 runs 13 residues. V was pared by 10 bases and J by 3 bases, with 12 bases between. Germline loops: CDR1 MNHNS, CDR2 SASEGT. CDR3 sequence (DNA): TGTGCCACCCCTCAGCAGGACACCGGGGAGCTGTTTTTT. Translated, it gives CATPQQDTGELFF.

J is TRBJ1-3 and V is TRBV3-1 (or the pseudogene TRBV3-2); tentative D call: TRBD1 (6 bases). Between the trimmed V and J ends, which lost 1 base and 5 bases, there was a span of 12 bases. The CDR3 extends over 15 amino acids. Germline V gives CDR1 LGHDT, CDR2 YNNKEL (reference sequence). CDR3 DNA sequence: TGTGCCAGCAGCCAAGGTAGGGGGGCGAGAAACACCATATATTTT. Its translation is CASSQGRGARNTIYF.

The chain couples TRBV7-8 to TRBJ2-5, with TRBD1 matching over 10 bases. The germline V gene encodes CDR1 SGHVS and CDR2 FQNEAQ. The trim removed 5 bases at V and 1 base at J, leaving 7 bases unmatched. The CDR3 covers 16 residues. CDR3: CASSQRTGGLQETQYF. The CDR3 coding sequence is TGTGCCAGCAGCCAAAGGACAGGGGGGCTCCAAGAGACCCAGTACTTC. The entire variable domain, with the rest obtained from reference TRBV7-8 and TRBJ2-5, is as follows: GAGVSQSPRYKVAKRGQDVALRCDPISGHVSLFWYQQALGQGPEFLTYFQNEAQLDKSGLPSDRFFAERPEGSVSTLKIQRTQQEDSAVYLCASSQRTGGLQETQYFGPGTRLLVL.

For the CDR3, the DNA is TGTGCCAGCAGTGAAGCGCTTCTCGGGACAGGGGGCCAGTTCTTC. Amino acids: CASSEALLGTGGQFF. The chain combines TRBV6-1 with TRBJ2-1; 12 bases match TRBD1. The CDR3 is 15 amino acids. After removal of 0 bases from V and 13 bases from J, the junction contained 7 bases not matched to a gene. Germline lookup yields CDR1 MNHNS and CDR2 SASEGT.

This clone was detected once. The J gene is TRBJ2-2, the V gene TRBV5-6, with 11 bases fitting TRBD1. Trimming at V came to 5 bases and at J to 6 bases, leaving 15 bases not matched to a gene. The CDR3 runs to 18 residues. Germline V gene lookup returns CDR1 SGHDT and CDR2 YYEEEE. As DNA, the CDR3 is TGTGCCAGCAGTTACCTGGACAGGGGGCGCATTGGGTCCGGGGAGCTGTTTTTT. Its protein is CASSYLDRGRIGSGELFF.

The rearrangement links TRBV7-2 to TRBJ2-7; 7 bases agree with TRBD1. The CDR3 totals 14 residues. The V gene end was trimmed by 3 bases and the J gene end by 0 bases; junction bases not matched to a gene: 2. Germline V CDR1 and CDR2: SGHTA, FQGNSA. CDR3 nucleotide sequence: TGTGCCAGCAGCTTGACAGGGCCCTCCTACGAGCAGTACTTC. This translates into CASSLTGPSYEQYF.

J is TRBJ2-3 and V is TRBV27; D perhaps matches TRBD2 (6 bases). The CDR3 spans 16 residues. Germline V gene data show CDR1 as MNHEY and CDR2 as SMNVEV (reference sequence). The V and J ends lost 5 bases and 2 bases respectively, with 17 bases between them. CDR3 bases: TGTGCCAGCAGTCCCACGGTAGCGGTGCTCACAGATACGCAGTATTTT. The encoded protein is CASSPTVAVLTDTQYF.